This is a list of T cell receptor beta chains from one sample in a study of T cells after yellow fever vaccination. TCRdb re-called the 5' RACE reads with MiXCR, one entry per CDR3 protein. Of 250,000 to 300,000 distinct CDR3 sequences in the sample, 13% were seen once. The input for sequencing was CD4+ T cells sorted from PBMCs, taken 45 days after the yellow fever booster vaccination. These receptors all come from a man younger than 40 who received the YFV17D yellow fever vaccine. CDR3s leave out the opening cysteine and the closing phenylalanine or tryptophan. A D gene is named only where the DNA matches it firmly.

cdr3_length: 13
d_call: TRBD1
v_call: TRBV7-2
j_call: TRBJ2-2
cdr3_aa: ASSWTGQNTGELF

cdr3_length: 11
d_call: NA
v_call: TRBV7-2
j_call: TRBJ2-1
cdr3_aa: ASSAASYNEQF

cdr3_length: 15
d_call: NA
v_call: TRBV5-1
j_call: TRBJ2-7
cdr3_aa: ASSLTASPQMAYEQY

cdr3_length: 14
d_call: TRBD2
v_call: TRBV5-6
j_call: TRBJ2-5
cdr3_aa: ASSLLAAQYQETQY

cdr3_length: 16
d_call: TRBD2
v_call: TRBV7-2
j_call: TRBJ2-7
cdr3_aa: ASSLARPLIGGRYEQY

cdr3_length: 12
d_call: NA
v_call: TRBV6-2/TRBV6-3
j_call: TRBJ2-7
cdr3_aa: ASSGYVETYEQY

cdr3_length: 12
d_call: TRBD2
v_call: TRBV12-3/TRBV12-4
j_call: TRBJ2-1
cdr3_aa: ASSLAGSYNEQF

cdr3_length: 12
d_call: TRBD2
v_call: TRBV4-3
j_call: TRBJ2-7
cdr3_aa: ASSQDSSGSGQY

cdr3_length: 14
d_call: TRBD2
v_call: TRBV20-1
j_call: TRBJ2-1
cdr3_aa: SARQARLAQYNEQF

cdr3_length: 11
d_call: NA
v_call: TRBV18
j_call: TRBJ1-1
cdr3_aa: ASSQTGLTEAF

cdr3_length: 10
d_call: NA
v_call: TRBV20-1
j_call: TRBJ2-1
cdr3_aa: SARDRTRRQF

cdr3_length: 13
d_call: NA
v_call: TRBV20-1
j_call: TRBJ2-5
cdr3_aa: SARVRLEPQETQY

cdr3_length: 14
d_call: TRBD2
v_call: TRBV20-1
j_call: TRBJ2-3
cdr3_aa: SADSGTSGRTDTQY

cdr3_length: 13
d_call: TRBD2
v_call: TRBV12-3/TRBV12-4
j_call: TRBJ2-1
cdr3_aa: ASSFLSGRNNEQF

cdr3_length: 9
d_call: TRBD2
v_call: TRBV3-1
j_call: TRBJ2-7
cdr3_aa: ASSRGLATY

cdr3_length: 17
d_call: TRBD2
v_call: TRBV19
j_call: TRBJ2-1
cdr3_aa: ASSDYGTSGGTSYNEQF

cdr3_length: 13
d_call: TRBD1
v_call: TRBV7-9
j_call: TRBJ2-4
cdr3_aa: ASSLMTGLKNIQY

cdr3_length: 13
d_call: NA
v_call: TRBV7-2
j_call: TRBJ1-5
cdr3_aa: ASSDYSSSNQPQH

cdr3_length: 13
d_call: TRBD2
v_call: TRBV5-1
j_call: TRBJ2-5
cdr3_aa: ASSSSGSIQETQY

cdr3_length: 14
d_call: NA
v_call: TRBV6-2/TRBV6-3
j_call: TRBJ2-7
cdr3_aa: ASRPNYGRGSYEQY

cdr3_length: 10
d_call: TRBD1
v_call: TRBV7-2
j_call: TRBJ2-1
cdr3_aa: ASRLTGLEQF

cdr3_length: 12
d_call: TRBD1
v_call: TRBV5-1
j_call: TRBJ2-2
cdr3_aa: ASSRDRSAGELF

cdr3_length: 10
d_call: NA
v_call: TRBV29-1
j_call: TRBJ2-7
cdr3_aa: SVDVSSDEQY

cdr3_length: 13
d_call: TRBD1
v_call: TRBV5-1
j_call: TRBJ1-2
cdr3_aa: ASSFSGTGNYGYT

cdr3_length: 15
d_call: TRBD2
v_call: TRBV27
j_call: TRBJ2-5
cdr3_aa: ASSRRVLAGGMETQY

cdr3_length: 13
d_call: TRBD2
v_call: TRBV7-2
j_call: TRBJ2-7
cdr3_aa: ASRITSGGSYEQY

cdr3_length: 13
d_call: NA
v_call: TRBV3-1
j_call: TRBJ2-1
cdr3_aa: ASSSRLSSYNEQF

cdr3_length: 13
d_call: TRBD1
v_call: TRBV24-1
j_call: TRBJ2-7
cdr3_aa: ATSAGQASSYEQY

cdr3_length: 7
d_call: NA
v_call: TRBV20-1
j_call: TRBJ2-1
cdr3_aa: SAGVEQF

cdr3_length: 11
d_call: TRBD2
v_call: TRBV20-1
j_call: TRBJ2-7
cdr3_aa: SGELAGAYEQY

cdr3_length: 12
d_call: NA
v_call: TRBV6-2/TRBV6-3
j_call: TRBJ2-2
cdr3_aa: ASRPTKHTGELF

cdr3_length: 11
d_call: TRBD1
v_call: TRBV19
j_call: TRBJ2-5
cdr3_aa: ASSEDRGQTQY

cdr3_length: 11
d_call: NA
v_call: TRBV6-1
j_call: TRBJ1-1
cdr3_aa: ATMDPENTEAF

cdr3_length: 13
d_call: TRBD2
v_call: TRBV15
j_call: TRBJ2-5
cdr3_aa: ATSRMGAGGETQY

cdr3_length: 13
d_call: TRBD2
v_call: TRBV7-2
j_call: TRBJ2-7
cdr3_aa: ASSILGGGSYEQY

cdr3_length: 13
d_call: TRBD2
v_call: TRBV10-3
j_call: TRBJ2-2
cdr3_aa: AISGLAGATGELF

cdr3_length: 12
d_call: NA
v_call: TRBV6-5
j_call: TRBJ1-1
cdr3_aa: ASSYSGRGTEAF

cdr3_length: 14
d_call: TRBD2
v_call: TRBV20-1
j_call: TRBJ2-1
cdr3_aa: SARPGGTSGDNEQF

cdr3_length: 12
d_call: NA
v_call: TRBV2
j_call: TRBJ2-5
cdr3_aa: ASKSSPGQETQY

cdr3_length: 11
d_call: NA
v_call: TRBV7-8
j_call: TRBJ1-2
cdr3_aa: ASSPGQFYGYT

cdr3_length: 13
d_call: NA
v_call: TRBV18
j_call: TRBJ2-7
cdr3_aa: ASSPPGRGGYEQY

cdr3_length: 12
d_call: TRBD2
v_call: TRBV6-1
j_call: TRBJ2-7
cdr3_aa: ASRVTSGRYEQY

cdr3_length: 12
d_call: NA
v_call: TRBV7-9
j_call: TRBJ2-3
cdr3_aa: ASSLVRGADTQY

cdr3_length: 12
d_call: TRBD2
v_call: TRBV5-6
j_call: TRBJ2-5
cdr3_aa: ASSDTGLAETQY